Listed below are T cell receptor beta chains from one sample, sequenced in a study of T-cell reconstitution after alpha-beta-depleted transplantation in children. A single record per CDR3 protein comes from TCRdb applying MiXCR to the PCR reads. The sample contains hundreds of thousands of distinct CDR3 sequences, around 13% of which appear only once. The sample consisted of PBMCs, taken before TCRalphabeta/CD19-depleted stem cell transplant. All receptors come from a girl aged 2 to 10 with congenital amegakaryocytic thrombocytopenia, due to receive a stem cell transplant. CDR3s include the opening cysteine and the closing phenylalanine or tryptophan. D genes are given only for firm matches. Expanded clones are given a class, and other clones once, few, many or no size at all.

j_call v_call d_call clone_size cdr3_nt cdr3_aa
TRBJ2-5 TRBV20-1 . . TGCAGTGCTAGAGATCGGGCGCAGGGGCAGAGAGGGACCCAGTACTTC CSARDRAQGQRGTQYF
TRBJ2-2 TRBV5-1 TRBD1 . TGCGCCAGCCGTCAAGGGGGCCCGAACACCGGGGAGCTGTTTTTT CASRQGGPNTGELFF
TRBJ2-1 TRBV7-9 . many TGTGCCAGCAGCTTCCGGGTGGGTTCCTACAATGAGCAGTTCTTC CASSFRVGSYNEQFF
TRBJ2-7 TRBV7-2 . few TGTGCCACATCCAGAGGGGATCCCTACGAGCAGTACTTC CATSRGDPYEQYF
TRBJ2-1 TRBV12-3/TRBV12-4 . few TGTGCCAGCAGTAAGCAGGGAAATGAGCAGTTCTTC CASSKQGNEQFF
TRBJ2-1 TRBV20-1 . many TGCAGTGCTAGATTTCACAATGAGCAGTTCTTC CSARFHNEQFF
TRBJ1-5 TRBV20-1 TRBD1 many TGCAGTGTCCGTCGACAGGGGAGCAATCAGCCCCAGCATTTT CSVRRQGSNQPQHF
TRBJ2-3 TRBV6-2/TRBV6-3 . . TGTGCCAGCAGTAATAGCGGAGACACAGATACGCAGTATTTT CASSNSGDTDTQYF
TRBJ2-7 TRBV2 . once TGTGCCAGCAGTGAATGGAGGGGTTCTGGGTACGAGCAGTACTTC CASSEWRGSGYEQYF
TRBJ1-1 TRBV12-3/TRBV12-4 TRBD1 many TGTGCCAGCAGTCCGGGGACAGGGCTGACTGAAGCTTTCTTT CASSPGTGLTEAFF
TRBJ2-5 TRBV7-8 . few TGTGCCACCCGGAAAGGACTTACCAGCGAGACCCAGTACTTC CATRKGLTSETQYF
TRBJ2-1 TRBV12-3/TRBV12-4 TRBD2 many TGTGCCAGCAGGCTGGGACTAGCTGGAGGTTCGGATGAGCAGTTCTTC CASRLGLAGGSDEQFF
TRBJ2-3 TRBV10-2 . . TGCGCCAGTTGGGACGGACTGGGGGATACGCAGTATTTT CASWDGLGDTQYF
TRBJ1-1 TRBV7-9 TRBD1 . TGTGCCAGCAGCTGGGGACAGGGTGAAGCTTTCTTT CASSWGQGEAFF
TRBJ2-7 TRBV20-1 . many TGCAGTGCTAGCAATTGGTGGACCTCTGTCGAGCAGTACTTC CSASNWWTSVEQYF
TRBJ2-1 TRBV18 . many TGTGCCAGCTCACCATTGGAGTACAATGAGCAGTTCTTC CASSPLEYNEQFF
TRBJ2-2 TRBV12-3/TRBV12-4 . many TGTGCCAGCACCCTAACGGCAACCGGGGAGCTGTTTTTT CASTLTATGELFF
TRBJ1-1 TRBV29-1 . . TGCAGCGTTGAAAGCGACACCCACACTGAAGCTTTCTTT CSVESDTHTEAFF
TRBJ2-1 TRBV27 TRBD1 . TGTGCCAGCACTATGGACAGGGTAATTAAAAACAACAACAATGAGCAGTTCTTC CASTMDRVIKNNNNEQFF
TRBJ2-3 TRBV11-2 TRBD2 many TGTGCCAGCAGACAAAGGAGTACGCGGGAGAGATCGACAGATACGCAGTATTTT CASRQRSTRERSTDTQYF
TRBJ2-1 TRBV7-6 TRBD2 . TGTGCCAGCAGCTTAGAACTAGCGGGAGGGCCGGGGGTCCTTGGGCCGACAAACAATGAGCAGTTCTTC CASSLELAGGPGVLGPTNNEQFF
TRBJ2-1 TRBV20-1 TRBD2 . TGCAGTGCTAGAGGGACTAGCGGGAGGGCCAAGGATGAGCAGTTCTTC CSARGTSGRAKDEQFF
TRBJ1-2 TRBV6-5 . many TGTGCCAGCAGCGCGAGTCATAACTATGGCTACACCTTC CASSASHNYGYTF
TRBJ2-1 TRBV20-1 . . TGCAGTGCTAGAGTTTTTGGACCCGAAAATGAGCAGTTCTTC CSARVFGPENEQFF
TRBJ2-5 TRBV20-1 TRBD2 few TGCAGTGCTGGTAGCGGGGGCGGAGAGACCCAGTACTTC CSAGSGGGETQYF
TRBJ2-1 TRBV6-1 TRBD2 many TGTGCCAGCAGCCTCAGCGGGATCTCCTACAATGAGCAGTTCTTC CASSLSGISYNEQFF
TRBJ2-5 TRBV9 . few TGTGCCAGCAGCCCAGATGGGACATACCTACAACAAGAGACCCAGTACTTC CASSPDGTYLQQETQYF
TRBJ1-5 TRBV7-2 TRBD1 . TGTGCCAGCAGTTTCAGGACAGGCAACGCTATACAGCCCCAGCATTTT CASSFRTGNAIQPQHF
TRBJ2-1 TRBV5-1 TRBD2 few TGCGCCAGCAGCTTGGAGGGACTAGGGGGTGAGCAGTTCTTC CASSLEGLGGEQFF
TRBJ2-5 TRBV7-9 TRBD2 . TGTGCCAGCAGCTTATGGTCTAGCGGGAGAAGTACGGAGACCCAGTACTTC CASSLWSSGRSTETQYF
TRBJ2-1 TRBV12-3/TRBV12-4 TRBD2 many TGTGCCAGCAGTCCTCCGGGACTAGCATATTTC CASSPPGLAYF
TRBJ2-1 TRBV12-3/TRBV12-4 TRBD2 many TGTGCCAGCAATCTCCTTACTAGCGGAAAATACAATGAGCAGTTCTTC CASNLLTSGKYNEQFF
TRBJ1-2 TRBV5-6 . many TGTGCCAGCAGCTTGGCCCCCAACCCAGGCGGTGGCTACACCTTC CASSLAPNPGGGYTF
TRBJ2-1 TRBV5-1 . . TGCGCCAGCAGCCCCATACAGGGATACAGCTACAATGAGCAGTTCTTC CASSPIQGYSYNEQFF
TRBJ2-1 TRBV12-3/TRBV12-4 . many TGTGCCAGCAGTTTTGCGGGTGCCTACAATGAGCAGTTCTTC CASSFAGAYNEQFF
TRBJ2-1 TRBV12-3/TRBV12-4 TRBD2 . TGTGCCAGCAGTCCCTGGACTAGCGGGAGGTGGGATGAGCAGTTCTTC CASSPWTSGRWDEQFF
TRBJ2-1 TRBV20-1 . . TGCAGTGCTAGAGAGAGCTGGGAGCAGTTCTTC CSARESWEQFF
TRBJ2-1 TRBV5-1 . . TGCGCCAGCAGCTTCGCGGACCACTCCTACAATGAGCAGTTCTTC CASSFADHSYNEQFF
TRBJ2-2 TRBV2 TRBD1 . TGTGCCAGCAGTGATTCGTCGGGACAGTTAGCGGGGGAGCTGTTTTTT CASSDSSGQLAGELFF
TRBJ2-3 TRBV20-1 . many TGCAGTGCTAGTCTGGAGGCTCCGAATACGCAGTATTTT CSASLEAPNTQYF
TRBJ1-4 TRBV4-3 . . TGCGCCAGCAGCCACGACGGGACATACCCCGAAAAACTGTTTTTT CASSHDGTYPEKLFF
TRBJ2-1 TRBV20-1 . . TGCAGTGCTAGAATAGCAAAGACCAATCCCAATGAGCAGTTCTTC CSARIAKTNPNEQFF
TRBJ2-7 TRBV27 . many TGTGCCAGCAGTCGACTAGTTGCCCACGAGCAGTACTTC CASSRLVAHEQYF
TRBJ2-7 TRBV5-1 TRBD2 few TGCGCCAGCAGCTTGGCCAGGGCCCTAGCGGACATATCCTACGAGCAGTACTTC CASSLARALADISYEQYF
TRBJ1-1 TRBV29-1 . few TGCAGCGTCCATCCGTCCCTTGGGGCAGGGTTCGCTGAAGCTTTCTTT CSVHPSLGAGFAEAFF
TRBJ2-3 TRBV7-6 . few TGTGCCAGCAGCTTAGTGAGCGGCCTATTCGATACGCAGTATTTT CASSLVSGLFDTQYF
TRBJ2-1 TRBV7-9 . . TGTGCCAGCAGCCCACCTGGGGACTTGTATGAGCAGTTCTTC CASSPPGDLYEQFF
TRBJ2-7 TRBV10-3 TRBD2 . TGTGCCATCAGTGAGTCGCTCCCCGGGACTAGCGGTTACGAGCAGTACTTC CAISESLPGTSGYEQYF
TRBJ2-3 TRBV5-4 TRBD2 many TGTGCCAGCAGCTTGCAACTAGCGGCAAGCACAGATACGCAGTATTTT CASSLQLAASTDTQYF
TRBJ2-5 TRBV15 . many TGTGCCACCAGCACCACAGGGTTCCCTCAGTACTTC CATSTTGFPQYF
TRBJ2-5 TRBV20-1 . many TGCAGTGCTAGAGCGACTAGTATCGGGACCCAGTACTTC CSARATSIGTQYF
TRBJ2-5 TRBV20-1 TRBD2 few TGCAGTGCTAGTCGTACATCTAGCGGTTTGCGAGAGACCCAGTACTTC CSASRTSSGLRETQYF
TRBJ2-5 TRBV12-3/TRBV12-4 TRBD2 . TGTGCCAGCAGACCCGCCTGGGCTAGCGGGATAGGGACCCAGTACTTC CASRPAWASGIGTQYF